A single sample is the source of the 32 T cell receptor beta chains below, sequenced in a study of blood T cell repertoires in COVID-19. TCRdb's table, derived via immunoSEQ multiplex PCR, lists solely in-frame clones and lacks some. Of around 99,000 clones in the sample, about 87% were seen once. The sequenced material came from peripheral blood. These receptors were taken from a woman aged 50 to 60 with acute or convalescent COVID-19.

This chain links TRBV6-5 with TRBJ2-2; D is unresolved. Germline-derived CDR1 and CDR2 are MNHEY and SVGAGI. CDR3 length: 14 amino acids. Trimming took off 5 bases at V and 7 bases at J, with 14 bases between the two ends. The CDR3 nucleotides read TGTGCCAGCAGTACTTACGCGTCGGGCGGGGAGCTGTTTTTT. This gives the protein CASSTYASGGELFF.

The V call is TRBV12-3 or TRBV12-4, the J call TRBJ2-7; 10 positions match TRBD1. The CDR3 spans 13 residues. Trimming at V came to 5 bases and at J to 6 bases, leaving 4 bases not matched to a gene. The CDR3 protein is CASSPRTGGEQYF. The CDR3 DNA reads TGTGCCAGCAGTCCCCGGACAGGGGGCGAGCAGTACTTC.

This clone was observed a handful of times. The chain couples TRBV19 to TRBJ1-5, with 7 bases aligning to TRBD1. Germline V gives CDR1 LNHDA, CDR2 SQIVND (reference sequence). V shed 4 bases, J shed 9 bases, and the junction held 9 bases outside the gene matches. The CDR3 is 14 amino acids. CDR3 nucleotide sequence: TGTGCCAGTAGTAGGGACAGCGTCTCGTGGCCCCAGCATTTT. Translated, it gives CASSRDSVSWPQHF.

The CDR3 DNA reads TGTGCCAGCAGCCCTACGACTAGCGGGGGAAGGACCGGGGAGCTGTTTTTT. This translates into CASSPTTSGGRTGELFF. V usage is TRBV9 and J usage is TRBJ2-2; the match to TRBD2 covers 12 bases. CDR1 SGDLS and CDR2 YYNGEE come from the germline V gene. There are 17 residues in the CDR3. The V segment lost 4 bases and the J segment 5 bases; nucleotides outside the gene matches: 9.

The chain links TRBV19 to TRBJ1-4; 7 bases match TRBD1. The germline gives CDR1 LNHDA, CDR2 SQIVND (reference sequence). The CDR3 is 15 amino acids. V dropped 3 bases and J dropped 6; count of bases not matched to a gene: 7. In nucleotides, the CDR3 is TGTGCCAGTAGTATGTTTCGAGGGGGCGATGAAAAACTGTTTTTT. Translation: CASSMFRGGDEKLFF.

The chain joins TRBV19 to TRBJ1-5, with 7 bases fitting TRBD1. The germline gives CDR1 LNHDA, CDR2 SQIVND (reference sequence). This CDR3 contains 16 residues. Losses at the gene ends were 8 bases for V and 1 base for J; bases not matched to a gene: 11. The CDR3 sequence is CASAYSGTASNQPQHF. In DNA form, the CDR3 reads TGTGCCAGTGCTTATTCCGGGACAGCCAGCAATCAGCCCCAGCATTTT.

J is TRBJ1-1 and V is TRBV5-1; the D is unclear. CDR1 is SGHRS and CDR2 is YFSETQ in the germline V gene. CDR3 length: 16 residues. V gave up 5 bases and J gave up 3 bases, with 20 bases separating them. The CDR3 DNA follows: TGCGCCAGCAGGACCGCACCGGGGATGTACCACACTGAAGCTTTCTTT. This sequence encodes CASRTAPGMYHTEAFF.

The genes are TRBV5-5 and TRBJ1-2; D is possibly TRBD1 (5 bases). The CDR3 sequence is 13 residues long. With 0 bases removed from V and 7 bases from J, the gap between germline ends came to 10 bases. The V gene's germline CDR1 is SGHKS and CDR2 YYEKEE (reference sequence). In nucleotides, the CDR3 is TGTGCCAGCAGCTTGGCAGGGAACAGTGGCTACACCTTC. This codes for CASSLAGNSGYTF.

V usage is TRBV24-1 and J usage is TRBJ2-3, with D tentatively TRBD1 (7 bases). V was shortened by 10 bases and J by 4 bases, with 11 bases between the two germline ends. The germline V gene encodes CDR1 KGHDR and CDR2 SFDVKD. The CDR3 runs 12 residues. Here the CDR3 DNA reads TGTGCCACTCAGGGGGAGGCAGATACGCAGTATTTT. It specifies CATQGEADTQYF.

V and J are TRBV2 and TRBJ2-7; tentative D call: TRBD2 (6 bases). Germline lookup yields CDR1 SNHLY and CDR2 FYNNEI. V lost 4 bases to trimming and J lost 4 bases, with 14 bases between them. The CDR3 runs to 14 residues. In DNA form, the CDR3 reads TGTGCCAGCAGTGGTCAGGTTGGGGGGTACGAGCAGTACTTC. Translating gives CASSGQVGGYEQYF. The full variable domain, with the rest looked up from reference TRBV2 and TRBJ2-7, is EPEVTQTPSHQVTQMGQEVILRCVPISNHLYFYWYRQILGQKVEFLVSFYNNEISEKSEIFDDQFSVERPDGSNFTLKIRSTKLEDSAMYFCASSGQVGGYEQYFGPGTRLTVT.

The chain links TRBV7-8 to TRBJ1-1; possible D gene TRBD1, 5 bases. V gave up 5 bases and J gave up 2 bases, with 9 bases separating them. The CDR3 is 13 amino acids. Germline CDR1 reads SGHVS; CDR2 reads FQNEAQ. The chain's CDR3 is CASSLDRNTEAFF. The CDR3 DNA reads TGTGCCAGCAGCCTAGACAGAAACACTGAAGCTTTCTTT.

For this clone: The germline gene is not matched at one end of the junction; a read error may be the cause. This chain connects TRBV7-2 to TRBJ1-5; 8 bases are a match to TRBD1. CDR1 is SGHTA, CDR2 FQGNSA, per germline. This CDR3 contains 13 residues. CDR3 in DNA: TGTGCCAGCAGCCCAGGGGGCAAGCAGCCCCAGCATTTT. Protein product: CASSPGGKQPQHF.

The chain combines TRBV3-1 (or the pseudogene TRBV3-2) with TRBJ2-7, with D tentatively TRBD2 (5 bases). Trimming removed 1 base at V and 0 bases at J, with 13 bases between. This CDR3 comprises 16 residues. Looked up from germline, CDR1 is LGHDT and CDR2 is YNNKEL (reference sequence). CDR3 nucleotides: TGTGCCAGCAGCCAAGGGGCGGGCGAAAACTCCTACGAGCAGTACTTC. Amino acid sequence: CASSQGAGENSYEQYF.

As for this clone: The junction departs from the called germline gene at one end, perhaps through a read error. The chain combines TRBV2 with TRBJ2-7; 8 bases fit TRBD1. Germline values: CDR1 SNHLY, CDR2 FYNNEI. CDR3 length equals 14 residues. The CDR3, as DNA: TGTGCCAGCAGTGGGACAGGGTGGAGGTACGACCAGTACTTC. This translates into CASSGTGWRYDQYF.

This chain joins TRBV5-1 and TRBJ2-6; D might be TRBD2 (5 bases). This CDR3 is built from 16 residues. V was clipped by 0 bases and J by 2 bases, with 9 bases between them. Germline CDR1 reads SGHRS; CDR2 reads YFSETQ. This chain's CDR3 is CASSLANGAGANVLTF. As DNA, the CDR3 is TGCGCCAGCAGCTTGGCCAACGGGGCTGGGGCCAACGTCCTGACTTTC.

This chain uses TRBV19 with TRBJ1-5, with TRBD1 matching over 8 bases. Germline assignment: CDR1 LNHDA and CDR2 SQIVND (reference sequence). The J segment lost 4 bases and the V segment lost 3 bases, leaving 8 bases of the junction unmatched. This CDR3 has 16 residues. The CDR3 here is CASSISGTGTNQPQHF. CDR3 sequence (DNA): TGTGCCAGTAGTATTTCTGGGACAGGAACTAATCAGCCCCAGCATTTT.

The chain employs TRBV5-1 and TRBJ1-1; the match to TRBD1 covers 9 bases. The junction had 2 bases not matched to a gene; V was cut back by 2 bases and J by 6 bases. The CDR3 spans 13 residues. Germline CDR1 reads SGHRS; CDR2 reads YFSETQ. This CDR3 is CASSLQGAAEAFF. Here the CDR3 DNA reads TGCGCCAGCAGCTTACAGGGGGCGGCTGAAGCTTTCTTT.

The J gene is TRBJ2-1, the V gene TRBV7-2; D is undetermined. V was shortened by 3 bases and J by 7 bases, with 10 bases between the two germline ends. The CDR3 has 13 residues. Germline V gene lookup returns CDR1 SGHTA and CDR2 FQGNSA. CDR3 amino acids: CASSFIVSNEQFF. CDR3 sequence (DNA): TGTGCCAGCAGCTTTATAGTTTCAAATGAGCAGTTCTTC.

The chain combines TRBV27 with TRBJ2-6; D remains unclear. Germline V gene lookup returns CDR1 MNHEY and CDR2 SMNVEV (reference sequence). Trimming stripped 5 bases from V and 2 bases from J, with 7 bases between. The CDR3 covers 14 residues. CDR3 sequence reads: CASSPVPGANVLTF. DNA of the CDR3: TGTGCCAGCAGTCCCGTTCCTGGGGCCAACGTCCTGACTTTC.

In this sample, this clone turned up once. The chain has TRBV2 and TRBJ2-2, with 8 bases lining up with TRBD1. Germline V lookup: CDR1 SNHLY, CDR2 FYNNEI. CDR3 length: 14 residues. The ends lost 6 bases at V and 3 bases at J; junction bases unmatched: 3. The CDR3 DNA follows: TGTGCCAGCAGCGGGGACAGGTACACCGGGGAGCTGTTTTTT. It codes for CASSGDRYTGELFF.

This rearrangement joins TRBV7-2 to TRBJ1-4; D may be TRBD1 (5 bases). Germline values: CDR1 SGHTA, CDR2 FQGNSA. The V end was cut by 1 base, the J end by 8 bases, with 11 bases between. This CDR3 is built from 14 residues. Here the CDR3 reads CASSLGRGEEKLFF. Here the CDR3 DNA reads TGTGCCAGCAGCTTAGGAAGGGGTGAGGAAAAACTGTTTTTT.

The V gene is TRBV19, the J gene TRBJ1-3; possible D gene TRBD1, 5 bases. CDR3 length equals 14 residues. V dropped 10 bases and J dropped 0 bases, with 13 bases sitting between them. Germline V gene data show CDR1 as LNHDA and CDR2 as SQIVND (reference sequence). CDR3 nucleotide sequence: TGTGCCATCTCGGACGGACACTCTGGAAACACCATATATTTT. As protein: CAISDGHSGNTIYF.

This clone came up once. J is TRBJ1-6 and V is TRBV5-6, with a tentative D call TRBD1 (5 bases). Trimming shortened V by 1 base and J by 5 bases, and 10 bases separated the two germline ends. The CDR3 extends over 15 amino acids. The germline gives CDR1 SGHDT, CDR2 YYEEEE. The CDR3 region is CASSLPRAHNSPLHF. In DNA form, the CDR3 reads TGTGCCAGCAGCTTGCCCAGGGCCCATAATTCACCCCTCCACTTT.

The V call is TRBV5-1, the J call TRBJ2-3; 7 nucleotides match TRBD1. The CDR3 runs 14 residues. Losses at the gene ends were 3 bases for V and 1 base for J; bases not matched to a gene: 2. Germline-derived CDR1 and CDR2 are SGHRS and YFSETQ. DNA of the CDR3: TGCGCCAGCAGCTGGGGGACAGGCACAGATACGCAGTATTTT. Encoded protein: CASSWGTGTDTQYF.

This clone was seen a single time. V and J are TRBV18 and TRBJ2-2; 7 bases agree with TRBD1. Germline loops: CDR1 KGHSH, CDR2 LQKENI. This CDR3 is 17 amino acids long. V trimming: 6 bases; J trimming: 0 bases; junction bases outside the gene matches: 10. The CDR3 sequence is CASSPGQWPSNTGELFF. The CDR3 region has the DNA TGTGCCAGCTCCCCGGGACAGTGGCCTTCGAACACCGGGGAGCTGTTTTTT.

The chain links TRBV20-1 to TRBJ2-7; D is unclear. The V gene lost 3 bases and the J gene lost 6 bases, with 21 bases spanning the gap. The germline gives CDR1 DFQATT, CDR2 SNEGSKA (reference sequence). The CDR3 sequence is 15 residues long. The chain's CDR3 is CSASPSAYSDREQYF. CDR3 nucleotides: TGCAGTGCTAGTCCCTCGGCCTACAGTGATCGCGAGCAGTACTTC.

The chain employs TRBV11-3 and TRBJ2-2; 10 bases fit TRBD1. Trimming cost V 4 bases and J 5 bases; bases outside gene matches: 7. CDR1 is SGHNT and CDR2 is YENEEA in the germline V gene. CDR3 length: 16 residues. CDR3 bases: TGTGCCAGCAGCTCGGGGACAGGGGTTTCGACCGGGGAGCTGTTTTTT. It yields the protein CASSSGTGVSTGELFF.

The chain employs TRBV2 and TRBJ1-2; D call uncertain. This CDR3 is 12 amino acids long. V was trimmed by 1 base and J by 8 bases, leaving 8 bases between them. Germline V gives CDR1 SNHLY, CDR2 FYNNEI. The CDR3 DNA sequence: TGTGCCAGCAGTGAAGTTGCCAGGGGCTACACCTTC. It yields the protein CASSEVARGYTF.

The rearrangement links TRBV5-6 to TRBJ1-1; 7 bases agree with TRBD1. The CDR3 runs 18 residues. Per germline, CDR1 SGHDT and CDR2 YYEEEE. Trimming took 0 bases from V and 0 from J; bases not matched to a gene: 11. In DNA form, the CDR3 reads TGTGCCAGCAGCTTGGCCAGTAGAGGGGGCCGCATGAACACTGAAGCTTTCTTT. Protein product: CASSLASRGGRMNTEAFF.

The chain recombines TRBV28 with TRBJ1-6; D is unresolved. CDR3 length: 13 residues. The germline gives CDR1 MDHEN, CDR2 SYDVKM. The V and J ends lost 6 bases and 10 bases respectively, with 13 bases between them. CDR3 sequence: CASREMNSSPLHF. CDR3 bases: TGTGCCAGCAGGGAGATGAACTCCTCACCCCTCCACTTT.

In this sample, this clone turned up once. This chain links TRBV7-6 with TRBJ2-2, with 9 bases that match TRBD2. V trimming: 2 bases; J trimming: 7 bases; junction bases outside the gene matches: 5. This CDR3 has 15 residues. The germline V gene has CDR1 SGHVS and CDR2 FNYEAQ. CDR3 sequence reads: CASSLRGLAGGELFF. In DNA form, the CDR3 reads TGTGCCAGCAGCTTAAGGGGACTAGCTGGCGGGGAGCTGTTTTTT.

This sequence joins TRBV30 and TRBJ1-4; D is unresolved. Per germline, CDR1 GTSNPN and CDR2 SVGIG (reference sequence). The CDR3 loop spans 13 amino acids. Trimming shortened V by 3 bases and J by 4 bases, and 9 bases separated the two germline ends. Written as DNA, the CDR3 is TGTGCCTGGAGGTTCAGGAATAATGAAAAACTGTTTTTT. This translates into CAWRFRNNEKLFF.